Each of the 3 T cell receptor beta chains below was sequenced from the same sample in a study of shared clonotypes between healthy human individuals. This table comes from immunoSEQ multiplex PCR, and its TCRdb copy is limited to in-frame clones, with some not included. The table shows about 1,900,000 clones, with roughly 95% occurring only once. The naive CD8 population came from CD45RO-negative cells selected for CCR7, without terminally differentiated effector memory CD45RA+ cells. The sequencing sample was made of naive CD8+ T cells sorted from blood. The receptors were gathered from a man aged 18 to 29 in good health.

The rearrangement joins TRBV29-1 to TRBJ2-2; 7 bases are a match to TRBD2. V lost 7 bases, J lost 6 bases, and 14 bases stayed unmatched. In germline, CDR1 is SQVTM, CDR2 ANQGSEA. The CDR3 totals 15 residues. CDR3 in amino acids: CSALGSWGGAGELFF. The CDR3 DNA is TGCAGCGCCCTGGGGAGCTGGGGAGGGGCCGGGGAGCTGTTTTTT.

The rearrangement joins TRBV27 to TRBJ2-6; a possible D gene is TRBD2 (6 bases). Germline CDR1 reads MNHEY; CDR2 reads SMNVEV (reference sequence). Trimming removed 6 bases from V and 1 base from J, with 10 bases in between. The CDR3 length is 15 residues. The CDR3 DNA reads as TGTGCCAGCAGAGACGGGAGATCTGGGGCCAACGTCCTGACTTTC. Translating gives CASRDGRSGANVLTF.

This chain joins TRBV7-6 and TRBJ2-1; weak D call: TRBD2 (6 bases). The CDR3 contains 17 residues. Looked up from germline, CDR1 is SGHVS and CDR2 is FNYEAQ. Trimming took 1 base from V and 1 from J, leaving 14 bases between them. CDR3 loop: CASSLEGEALSYNEQFF. The CDR3 DNA reads as TGTGCCAGCAGCTTAGAAGGGGAGGCTCTTTCCTACAATGAGCAGTTCTTC.